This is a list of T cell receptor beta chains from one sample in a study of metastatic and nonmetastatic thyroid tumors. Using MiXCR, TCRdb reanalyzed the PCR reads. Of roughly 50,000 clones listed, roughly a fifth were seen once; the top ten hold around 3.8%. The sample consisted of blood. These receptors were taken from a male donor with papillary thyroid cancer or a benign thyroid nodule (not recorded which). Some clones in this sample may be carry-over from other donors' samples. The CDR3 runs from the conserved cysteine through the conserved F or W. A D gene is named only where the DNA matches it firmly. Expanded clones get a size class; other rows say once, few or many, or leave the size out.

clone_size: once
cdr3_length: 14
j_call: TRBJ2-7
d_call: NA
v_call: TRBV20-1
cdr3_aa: CSARSPAVEYEQYF
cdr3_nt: TGCAGTGCTAGAAGCCCGGCGGTCGAGTACGAGCAGTACTTC

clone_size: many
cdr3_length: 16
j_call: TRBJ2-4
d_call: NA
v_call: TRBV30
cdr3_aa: CAWSVNRGGAKNIQYF
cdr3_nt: TGTGCCTGGAGTGTCAACAGGGGGGGGGCCAAAAACATTCAGTACTTC

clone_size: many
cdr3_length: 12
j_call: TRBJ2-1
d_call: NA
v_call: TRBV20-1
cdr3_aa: CSAIQGYNEQFF
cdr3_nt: TGCAGTGCAATACAGGGATACAATGAGCAGTTCTTC

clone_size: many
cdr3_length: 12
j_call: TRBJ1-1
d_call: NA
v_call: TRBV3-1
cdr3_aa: CASSQSGRLAFF
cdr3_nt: TGTGCCAGCAGCCAATCGGGGAGATTAGCTTTCTTT

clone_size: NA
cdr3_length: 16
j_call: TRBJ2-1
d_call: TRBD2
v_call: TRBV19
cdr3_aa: CASSAGGGLARDEQFF
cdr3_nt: TGTGCCAGTAGTGCGGGTGGGGGACTAGCGCGCGATGAGCAGTTCTTC

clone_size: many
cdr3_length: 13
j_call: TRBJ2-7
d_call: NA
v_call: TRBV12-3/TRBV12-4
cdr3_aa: CASSWARKYEQYF
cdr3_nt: TGTGCCAGCTCCTGGGCTCGGAAGTACGAGCAGTACTTC

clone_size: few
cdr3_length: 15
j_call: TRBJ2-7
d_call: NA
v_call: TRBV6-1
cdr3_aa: CASSEDIGEVYEQYF
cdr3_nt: TGTGCCAGCAGTGAAGACATAGGTGAGGTCTACGAGCAGTACTTC

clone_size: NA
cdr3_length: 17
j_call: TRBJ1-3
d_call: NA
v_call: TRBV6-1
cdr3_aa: CASSDLVGGNSGNTIYF
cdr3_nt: TGTGCCAGCAGTGACCTTGTTGGGGGCAACTCTGGAAACACCATATATTTT

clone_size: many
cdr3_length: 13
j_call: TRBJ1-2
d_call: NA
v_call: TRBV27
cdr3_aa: CASSLRRDYGYTF
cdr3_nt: TGTGCCAGCAGTTTAAGACGAGACTATGGCTACACCTTC

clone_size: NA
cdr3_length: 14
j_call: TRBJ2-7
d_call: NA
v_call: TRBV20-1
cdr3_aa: CSARDLTGYYEQYF
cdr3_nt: TGCAGTGCTAGAGATCTGACAGGCTACTACGAGCAGTACTTC

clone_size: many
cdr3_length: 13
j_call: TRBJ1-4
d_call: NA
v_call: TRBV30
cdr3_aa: CAWARGGDEKLFF
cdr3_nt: TGTGCCTGGGCCCGAGGGGGAGATGAAAAACTGTTTTTT

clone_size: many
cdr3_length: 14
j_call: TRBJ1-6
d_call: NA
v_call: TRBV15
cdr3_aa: CATSRDPDNSPLHF
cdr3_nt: TGTGCCACCAGCAGAGATCCAGATAATTCACCCCTCCACTTT

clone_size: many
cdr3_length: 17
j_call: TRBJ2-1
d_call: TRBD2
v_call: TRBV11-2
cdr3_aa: CASSPLSLAGGYNEQFF
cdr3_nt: TGTGCCAGCAGCCCCTTATCCCTAGCGGGGGGATACAATGAGCAGTTCTTC

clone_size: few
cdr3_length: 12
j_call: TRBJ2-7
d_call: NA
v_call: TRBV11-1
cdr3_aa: CASGRGVHEQYF
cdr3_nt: TGTGCCAGCGGCAGGGGTGTTCACGAGCAGTACTTT

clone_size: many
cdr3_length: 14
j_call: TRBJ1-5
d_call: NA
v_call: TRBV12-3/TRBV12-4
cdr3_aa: CASREQGRNQPQHF
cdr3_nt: TGTGCCAGCAGAGAACAGGGCCGCAATCAGCCCCAGCATTTT

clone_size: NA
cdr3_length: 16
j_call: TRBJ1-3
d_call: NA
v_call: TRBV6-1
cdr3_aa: CASSERGRGGRNTIYF
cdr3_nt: TGTGCCAGCAGTGAACGGGGCAGGGGAGGAAGAAACACCATATATTTT

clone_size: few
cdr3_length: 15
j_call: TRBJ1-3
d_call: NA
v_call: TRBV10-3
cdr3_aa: CAISDVLSSGNTIYF
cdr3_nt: TGTGCCATCAGTGACGTCTTGAGCTCTGGAAACACCATATATTTT

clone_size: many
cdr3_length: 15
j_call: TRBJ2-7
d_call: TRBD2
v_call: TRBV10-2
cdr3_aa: CASSEGLAAYYEQYF
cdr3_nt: TGCGCCAGCAGTGAGGGACTAGCGGCCTACTACGAGCAGTACTTC

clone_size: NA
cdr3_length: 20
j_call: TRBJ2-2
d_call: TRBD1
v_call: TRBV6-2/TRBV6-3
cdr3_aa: CASRGLPVGQGENYTGELFF
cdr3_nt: TGTGCCAGCAGGGGCCTCCCGGTGGGACAGGGTGAGAACTACACCGGGGAGCTGTTTTTT

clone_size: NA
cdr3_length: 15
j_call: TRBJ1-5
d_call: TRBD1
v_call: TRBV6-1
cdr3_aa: CASSRTGYGNQPQHF
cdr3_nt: TGTGCCAGCAGTAGGACAGGGTACGGCAATCAGCCCCAGCATTTT

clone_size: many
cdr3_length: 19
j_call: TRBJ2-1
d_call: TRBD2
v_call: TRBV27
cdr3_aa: CASSSYWENEGLAGASKFF
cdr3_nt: TGTGCCAGCAGTTCCTATTGGGAAAACGAGGGGCTAGCGGGAGCAAGTAAGTTCTTC

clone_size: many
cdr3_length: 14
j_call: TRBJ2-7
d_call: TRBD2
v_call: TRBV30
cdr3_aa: CAWSSGLAGVEQYF
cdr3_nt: TGTGCCTGGAGCTCGGGGCTAGCGGGAGTCGAGCAGTACTTC

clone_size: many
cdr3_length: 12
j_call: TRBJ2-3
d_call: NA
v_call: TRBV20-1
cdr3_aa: CSDRGFADTQYF
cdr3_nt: TGCAGTGACCGGGGGTTCGCAGATACGCAGTATTTT

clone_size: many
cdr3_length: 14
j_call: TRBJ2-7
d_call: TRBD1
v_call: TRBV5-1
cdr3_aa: CASSVGTGTYEQYF
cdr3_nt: TGCGCCAGCAGCGTCGGGACAGGGACCTACGAGCAGTACTTC

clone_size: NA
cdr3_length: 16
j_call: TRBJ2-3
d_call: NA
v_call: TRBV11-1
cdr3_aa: CASSLRGLGPVDTQYF
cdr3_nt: TGTGCCAGCAGCTTAAGGGGTCTCGGGCCGGTAGATACGCAGTATTTT

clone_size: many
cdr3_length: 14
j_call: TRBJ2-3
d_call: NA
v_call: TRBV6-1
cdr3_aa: CASSEALAADTQYF
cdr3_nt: TGTGCCAGCAGTGAAGCGTTAGCAGCAGATACGCAGTATTTT

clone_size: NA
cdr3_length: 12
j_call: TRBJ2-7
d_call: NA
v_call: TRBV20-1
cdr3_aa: CRPAGGPFEQYF
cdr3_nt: TGCAGGCCCGCCGGGGGGCCGTTCGAGCAGTACTTC

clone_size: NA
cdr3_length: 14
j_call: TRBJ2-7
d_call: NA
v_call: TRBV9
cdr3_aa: CASSVDLGTYEQYF
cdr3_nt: TGTGCCAGCAGCGTAGACCTAGGCACCTACGAGCAGTACTTC

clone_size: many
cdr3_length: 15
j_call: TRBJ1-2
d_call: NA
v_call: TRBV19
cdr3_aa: CASSMSIQGGSGYTF
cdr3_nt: TGTGCCAGTAGTATGAGTATCCAGGGAGGGTCTGGCTACACCTTC

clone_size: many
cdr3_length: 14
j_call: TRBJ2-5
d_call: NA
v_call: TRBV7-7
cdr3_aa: CASSPTGTRETQYF
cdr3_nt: TGTGCTAGCAGCCCAACAGGGACGAGGGAGACCCAGTACTTC